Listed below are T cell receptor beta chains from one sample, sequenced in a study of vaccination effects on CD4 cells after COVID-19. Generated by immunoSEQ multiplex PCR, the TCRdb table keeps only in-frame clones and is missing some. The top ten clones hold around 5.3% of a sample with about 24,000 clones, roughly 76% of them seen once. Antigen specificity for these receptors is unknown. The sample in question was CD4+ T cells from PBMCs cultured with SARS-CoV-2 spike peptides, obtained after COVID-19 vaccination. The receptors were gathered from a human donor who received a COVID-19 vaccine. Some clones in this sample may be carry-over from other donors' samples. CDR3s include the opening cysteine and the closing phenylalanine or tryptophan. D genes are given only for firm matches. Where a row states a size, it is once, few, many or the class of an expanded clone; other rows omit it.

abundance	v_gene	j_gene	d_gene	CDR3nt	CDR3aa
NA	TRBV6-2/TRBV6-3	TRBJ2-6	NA	TGTGCCAGCAGTTATCGAGACGGTAGCTCTGGGGCCAACGTCCTGACTTTC	CASSYRDGSSGANVLTF
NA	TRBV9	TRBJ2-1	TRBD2	TGTGCCAGCAGCGTAGGGGTCCTAGCGGGGGGCAATGAGCAGTTCTTC	CASSVGVLAGGNEQFF
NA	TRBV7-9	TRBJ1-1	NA	TGTGCCAGCAGCTTGGAGGACACTGAAGCTTTCTTT	CASSLEDTEAFF
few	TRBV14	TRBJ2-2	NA	TGTGCCAGCAGCCAGCAGGGCGCCGGGGAGCTGTTTTTT	CASSQQGAGELFF
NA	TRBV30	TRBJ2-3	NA	TGTGCCTGGAGTATTTTTGGAGATACGCAGTATTTT	CAWSIFGDTQYF
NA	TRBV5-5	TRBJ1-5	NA	TGTGCCAGCAGCCCGGACATCTTTTGGACTCAGCCCCAGCATTTT	CASSPDIFWTQPQHF
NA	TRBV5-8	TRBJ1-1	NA	TGTGCCAGCAGCCCCCCCGGGAGTCTTAACACTGAAGCTTTCTTT	CASSPPGSLNTEAFF
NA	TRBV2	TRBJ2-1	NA	TGTGCCAGCAGTGTCGGCAGGGACAATGAGCAGTTCTTC	CASSVGRDNEQFF
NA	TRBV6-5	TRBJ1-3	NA	TGTGCCAGCAGTTACTCGAAATGGTACTCTGGAAACACCATATATTTT	CASSYSKWYSGNTIYF
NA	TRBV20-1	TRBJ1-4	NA	TGCAGTGCTAGTGATGCAACTAATGAAAAACTGTTTTTT	CSASDATNEKLFF
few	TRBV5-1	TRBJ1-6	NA	TGCGCCAGCAGCTTGGCGGGACGGCAGAATTCACCCCTCCACTTT	CASSLAGRQNSPLHF
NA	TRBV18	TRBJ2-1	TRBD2	TGTGCCAGCTCACCACTAGCGGGCACCCTCAATGAGCAGTTCTTC	CASSPLAGTLNEQFF
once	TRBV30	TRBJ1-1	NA	TGTGCCTGGAGTTATGGAGCCACTGAAGCTTTCTTT	CAWSYGATEAFF
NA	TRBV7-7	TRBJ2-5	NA	TGTGCCAGCAGCCCAGGGGTAGAGGAGACCCAGTACTTC	CASSPGVEETQYF
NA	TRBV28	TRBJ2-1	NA	TGTGCCAGCAGGCTCGGACCTGCAAAGGACTATGAGCAGTTCTTC	CASRLGPAKDYEQFF
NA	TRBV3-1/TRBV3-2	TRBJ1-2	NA	TGTGCCAGCAGCCACCTTGGGGAGGGGTGGGGCTACACCTTC	CASSHLGEGWGYTF
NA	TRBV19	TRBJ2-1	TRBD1	TGTGCCAGTAGCCCGACAGGGCGCGATGAGCAGTTCTTC	CASSPTGRDEQFF
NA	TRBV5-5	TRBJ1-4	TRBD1	TGTGCCAGCAGCGTAGGAGTCGGGACAGGGGAATGGAAACTGTTTTTT	CASSVGVGTGEWKLFF
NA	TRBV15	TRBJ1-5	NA	TGTGCCACCAGCAGAGTTTGGACAGCTGGCAATCAGCCCCAGCATTTT	CATSRVWTAGNQPQHF
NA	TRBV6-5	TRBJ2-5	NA	TGTGCCAGCAGTTTAAGCAGAGCCCAAGAGACCCAGTACTTC	CASSLSRAQETQYF
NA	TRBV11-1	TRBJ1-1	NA	TGTGCCAGCAGCTTTGGTCAGAACACTGAAGCTTTCTTT	CASSFGQNTEAFF
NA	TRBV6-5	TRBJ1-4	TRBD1	TGTGCCAGCAGCCGGACAGGGATTGGAGAAAAACTGTTTTTT	CASSRTGIGEKLFF
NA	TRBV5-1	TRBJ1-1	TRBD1	TGCGCCAGCAGCTGGGGGACAGGGGGCTTGAACACTGAAGCTTTCTTT	CASSWGTGGLNTEAFF
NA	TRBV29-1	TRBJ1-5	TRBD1	TGCAGCGTTGGGACAGGAAGCAATCAGCCCCAGCATTTT	CSVGTGSNQPQHF
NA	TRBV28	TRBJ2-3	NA	TGTGCCAGCAGTCGGCGGGACGTGGTAGATACGCAGTATTTT	CASSRRDVVDTQYF
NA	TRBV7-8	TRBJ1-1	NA	TGTGCCAGCAGCCCAATCAGGCACACTGAAGCTTTCTTT	CASSPIRHTEAFF
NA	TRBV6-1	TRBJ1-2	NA	TGTGCCAGCAGTGTAGCGGTGTTGGGGTTCCATGGCTACACCTTC	CASSVAVLGFHGYTF
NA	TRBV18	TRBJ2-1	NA	TGTGCCAGCTCATCGACAGGTACCCTCTCCTACAATGAGCAGTTCTTC	CASSSTGTLSYNEQFF
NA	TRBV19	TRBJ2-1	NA	TGTGCCAGTAGTAAGACCCCGAGCTCCTACAATGAGCAGTTCTTC	CASSKTPSSYNEQFF
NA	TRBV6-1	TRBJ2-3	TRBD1	TGTGCCAGCAGTGACCGAACAGGGGGCGCAGGGTCAGATACGCAGTATTTT	CASSDRTGGAGSDTQYF
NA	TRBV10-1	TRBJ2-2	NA	TGCGCCAGCAGTGAAGGGTACACCGGGGAGCTGTTTTTT	CASSEGYTGELFF
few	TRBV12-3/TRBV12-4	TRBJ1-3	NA	TGTGCCAGCAGCTTCTGGGGAAACACCATATATTTT	CASSFWGNTIYF
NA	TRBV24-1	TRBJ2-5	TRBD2	TGTGCCACCTCGACTAGCGGGGGGCCCCAAGAGACCCAGTACTTC	CATSTSGGPQETQYF
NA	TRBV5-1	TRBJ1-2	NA	TGCGCCAGCAGCTTCGCCAGCAACTATGGCTACACCTTC	CASSFASNYGYTF
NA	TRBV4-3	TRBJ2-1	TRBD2	TGCGCCAGCAGCCAAGAAGGACTCGGGGTAGCGGGGGACAATGAGCAGTTCTTC	CASSQEGLGVAGDNEQFF
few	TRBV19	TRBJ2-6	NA	TGTGCCAGTACTATTGTTACGGGTACCGGGGCCAACGTCCTGACTTTC	CASTIVTGTGANVLTF
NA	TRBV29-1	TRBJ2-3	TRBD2	TGCAGCGTTGTTTTGTGGGGGGGAGCGAAAAGCACAGATACGCAGTATTTT	CSVVLWGGAKSTDTQYF
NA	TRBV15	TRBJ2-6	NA	TGTGCCACCAGCAGTTTCGAATCTGGGGCCAACGTCCTGACTTTC	CATSSFESGANVLTF
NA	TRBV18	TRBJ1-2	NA	TGTGCCAGCTCCCCCGAACTAGCTAACTATGGCTACACCTTC	CASSPELANYGYTF